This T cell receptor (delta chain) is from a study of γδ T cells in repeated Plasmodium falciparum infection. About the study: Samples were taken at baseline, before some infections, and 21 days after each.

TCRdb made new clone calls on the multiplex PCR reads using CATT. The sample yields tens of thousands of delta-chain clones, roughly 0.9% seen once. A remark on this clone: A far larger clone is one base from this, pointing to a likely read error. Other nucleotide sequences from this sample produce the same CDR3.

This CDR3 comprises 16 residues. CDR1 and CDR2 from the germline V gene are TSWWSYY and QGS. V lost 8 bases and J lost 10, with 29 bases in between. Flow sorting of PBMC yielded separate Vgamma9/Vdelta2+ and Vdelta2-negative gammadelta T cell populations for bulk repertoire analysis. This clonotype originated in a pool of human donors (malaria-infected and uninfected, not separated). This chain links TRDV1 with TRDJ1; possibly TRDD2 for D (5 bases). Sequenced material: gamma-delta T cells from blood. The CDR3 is CALLIFPTPYVCRLIF. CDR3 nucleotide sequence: TGTGCTCTTCTGATCTTCCCCACCCCGTACGTGTGTAGACTCATCTTT.